A single sample is the source of the 20 T cell receptor beta chains below, sequenced in a study of T cell responses to AZD1222 COVID-19 vaccine. Method: immunoSEQ multiplex PCR; TCRdb's copy keeps in-frame clones and lacks some. The top ten hold approximately 3.3% of the sample, which has 100,000 or so clones, around 87% seen once. The sequences come from peripheral blood, collected on day 0 of AZD1222 vaccination. Receptors were obtained from an adult in good health.

The rearrangement links TRBV6-4 to TRBJ1-1; a possible D gene is TRBD1 (6 bases). The germline V gene has CDR1 MRHNA and CDR2 SNTAGT. This CDR3 has 13 residues. The ends were cut back, 5 bases at V and 1 base at J, with 8 bases in the middle. The CDR3 bases are TGTGCCAGCAGTCAACAGGGGAACACTGAAGCTTTCTTT. Translation: CASSQQGNTEAFF.

This chain joins TRBV5-4 and TRBJ2-7, with TRBD2 identical over 10 bases. This CDR3 region has 14 residues. The germline V gene has CDR1 SGHNT and CDR2 YYREEE (reference sequence). The trim removed 7 bases at V and 3 bases at J, leaving 7 bases unmatched. CDR3 residues: CASRPGLANYEQYF. CDR3 DNA: TGTGCCAGCCGTCCGGGACTAGCGAACTACGAGCAGTACTTC. Based on the CDR3 plus reference TRBV5-4 and TRBJ2-7, the full variable domain is ETGVTQSPTHLIKTRGQQVTLRCSSQSGHNTVSWYQQALGQGPQFIFQYYREEENGRGNFPPRFSGLQFPNYSSELNVNALELDDSALYLCASRPGLANYEQYFGPGTRLTVT.

This chain joins TRBV28 and TRBJ2-2; 9 bases map to TRBD2. Germline V gene sequence: CDR1 MDHEN, CDR2 SYDVKM. Trimming took 4 bases from V and 5 from J; bases not matched to a gene: 8. The CDR3 loop spans 16 amino acids. This CDR3 reads CASSSAGLAKTGELFF. The CDR3 DNA reads TGTGCCAGCAGTTCCGCGGGACTAGCAAAGACCGGGGAGCTGTTTTTT.

In this sample, this clone turned up once. V is TRBV5-6 and J is TRBJ1-3, with D unresolved. With 1 base removed from V and 3 bases from J, the gap between germline ends came to 14 bases. Germline V gene sequence: CDR1 SGHDT, CDR2 YYEEEE. This CDR3 is built from 16 residues. In DNA, the CDR3 is TGTGCCAGCAGCTTGAGGCTTTTTGGCGGTGGAAACACCATATATTTT. Translation gives CASSLRLFGGGNTIYF.

The genes are TRBV11-2 and TRBJ1-2; 7 nucleotides line up with TRBD1. Germline V CDR1 and CDR2: SGHAT, FQNNGV. The V and J ends lost 4 bases and 5 bases, in that order; junction bases with no gene match: 4. This CDR3 region has 13 residues. CDR3: CASSSGRGYGYTF. The CDR3 coding sequence is TGTGCCAGCAGCTCGGGCAGGGGGTATGGCTACACCTTC.

The J gene is TRBJ1-3, the V gene TRBV2, with TRBD1 matching over 9 bases. Germline V gives CDR1 SNHLY, CDR2 FYNNEI. After removal of 6 bases from V and 2 bases from J, the junction contained 8 bases not matched to a gene. This CDR3 is 16 amino acids long. The CDR3 reads CASRSPTGGPGNTIYF. CDR3 DNA sequence: TGTGCCAGCAGAAGTCCTACAGGGGGCCCTGGAAACACCATATATTTT.

The V and J genes are TRBV5-1 and TRBJ2-1; D is undetermined. The CDR3 has 14 amino acids. V was clipped by 2 bases and J by 0 bases, with 6 bases between them. Germline V gene sequence: CDR1 SGHRS, CDR2 YFSETQ. The CDR3 DNA reads as TGCGCCAGCAGCTTAAGGGCCTCCTACAATGAGCAGTTCTTC. It translates to CASSLRASYNEQFF. Full variable domain (outside the CDR3, taken from reference TRBV5-1 and TRBJ2-1): KAGVTQTPRYLIKTRGQQVTLSCSPISGHRSVSWYQQTPGQGLQFLFEYFSETQRNKGNFPGRFSGRQFSNSRSEMNVSTLELGDSALYLCASSLRASYNEQFFGPGTRLTVL.

This clone was seen once. The chain links TRBV29-1 to TRBJ2-1; TRBD2 matches 8 bases. CDR3 length: 15 residues. J gave up 3 bases and V 1 base, and 5 bases lay outside the gene matches. CDR1 is SQVTM, CDR2 ANQGSEA, per germline. The CDR3 nucleotides are TGCAGCGTTGAAGGCGGTAGCGGGGTCTACAATGAGCAGTTCTTC. This codes for CSVEGGSGVYNEQFF.

V is TRBV7-2 and J is TRBJ1-1, with D maybe TRBD1 (5 bases). CDR3 length: 14 residues. Per the germline V gene, CDR1 is SGHTA and CDR2 is FQGNSA. V lost 7 bases, J lost 3 bases, and 15 bases lay in between. The CDR3: CASIRYIQDTEAFF. The CDR3 DNA reads as TGTGCCAGCATACGGTACATACAGGACACTGAAGCTTTCTTT. Variable domain in full (rest from reference TRBV7-2 and TRBJ1-1): GAGVSQSPSNKVTEKGKDVELRCDPISGHTALYWYRQSLGQGLEFLIYFQGNSAPDKSGLPSDRFSAERTGGSVSTLTIQRTQQEDSAVYLCASIRYIQDTEAFFGQGTRLTVV.

V gene TRBV2 combines with J gene TRBJ2-7, with D perhaps matching TRBD1 or TRBD2 (5 bases each). V was clipped by 8 bases and J by 5 bases, with 19 bases between them. This CDR3 has 14 amino acids. Germline lookup yields CDR1 SNHLY and CDR2 FYNNEI. The CDR3 region is CASLPVGTWDEQYF. CDR3 coding DNA: TGTGCCAGCCTACCGGTCGGGACGTGGGACGAGCAGTACTTC.

Only one count was recorded for this clone. V is TRBV3-1 (or the pseudogene TRBV3-2) and J is TRBJ1-2; no clear D gene. The CDR3 loop spans 14 amino acids. With 3 bases removed from V and 6 bases from J, the gap between germline ends came to 14 bases. Germline V lookup: CDR1 LGHDT, CDR2 YNNKEL (reference sequence). CDR3 nucleotides: TGTGCCAGCAGCCAGGGCGCAGTACCGGATGGCTACACCTTC. Amino acid sequence: CASSQGAVPDGYTF.

The rearrangement links TRBV4-1 to TRBJ1-6; TRBD1 aligns across 11 bases. The germline V gene encodes CDR1 MGHRA and CDR2 YSYEKL. This CDR3 comprises 17 residues. V was clipped by 4 bases and J by 6 bases; unmatched bases: 8. The CDR3 bases are TGCGCCAGCAGCCTCCTTGGGACAGGGGGATCTAATTCACCCCTCCACTTT. It codes for CASSLLGTGGSNSPLHF.

This clone has a handful of counts. The chain's CDR3 is CSVMIAALYVTQYF. DNA for the CDR3: TGCAGCGTTATGATCGCGGCCTTATATGTTACGCAGTATTTT. This chain uses TRBV29-1 with TRBJ2-3, with no clear D. The germline CDR1 and CDR2 sequences are SQVTM and ANQGSEA. V shed 5 bases and J shed 8 bases, with 20 bases lying between them. This CDR3 contains 14 residues.

The chain recombines TRBV5-4 with TRBJ2-1; possibly TRBD2 for D (5 bases). The CDR3 has 14 amino acids. Germline-derived CDR1 and CDR2 are SGHNT and YYREEE (reference sequence). Trimming removed 4 bases at V and 4 bases at J, with 12 bases between. CDR3 protein: CASSPRANYNEQFF. The DNA of the CDR3 is TGTGCCAGCAGCCCGAGGGCGAATTACAATGAGCAGTTCTTC. Full variable domain (rest looked up from reference TRBV5-4 and TRBJ2-1): ETGVTQSPTHLIKTRGQQVTLRCSSQSGHNTVSWYQQALGQGPQFIFQYYREEENGRGNFPPRFSGLQFPNYSSELNVNALELDDSALYLCASSPRANYNEQFFGPGTRLTVL.

The genes are TRBV27 and TRBJ2-7; 10 nucleotides match TRBD1. The germline V gene has CDR1 MNHEY and CDR2 SMNVEV (reference sequence). The CDR3 totals 17 residues. The trim removed 6 bases at V and 6 bases at J, leaving 17 bases unmatched. Written as DNA, the CDR3 is TGTGCCAGCAGGCGACTTCAGGGACAGGGGCGAGATAGCGAGCAGTACTTC. Protein: CASRRLQGQGRDSEQYF.

The V and J genes are TRBV3-1 (or the pseudogene TRBV3-2) and TRBJ1-5; the D is unclear. The germline V gene encodes CDR1 LGHDT and CDR2 YNNKEL (reference sequence). V was clipped by 0 bases and J by 6 bases, with 6 bases between them. The CDR3 length is 13 residues. CDR3 protein: CASSQDVAQPQHF. The DNA of the CDR3 is TGTGCCAGCAGCCAAGATGTCGCTCAGCCCCAGCATTTT.

This chain links TRBV6-4 with TRBJ1-1; 10 bases map to TRBD1. J lost 0 bases, V lost 6 bases, and 7 bases had no gene match. The CDR3 length is 16 residues. Germline values: CDR1 MRHNA, CDR2 SNTAGT. CDR3 amino acids: CASREGTGAMNTEAFF. In DNA form, the CDR3 reads TGTGCCAGCAGGGAGGGGACAGGGGCCATGAACACTGAAGCTTTCTTT.

This clone was seen once. V gene TRBV5-1 combines with J gene TRBJ2-4, with a weak D call TRBD2 (5 bases). Trimming removed 3 bases at V and 2 bases at J, with 15 bases between. CDR3 length: 16 residues. In germline, CDR1 is SGHRS, CDR2 YFSETQ. The CDR3 coding sequence is TGCGCCAGCAGCTCGATCACTAGTATGTCCAAAAACATTCAGTACTTC. Protein sequence: CASSSITSMSKNIQYF.

This clone was counted once. This chain uses TRBV5-6 with TRBJ1-2; no clear D. CDR1 is SGHDT and CDR2 is YYEEEE in the germline V gene. Deletions cut 1 base from V and 3 bases from J, with 10 bases between. The CDR3 contains 14 residues. CDR3 sequence reads: CASSLFPGYYGYTF. DNA of the CDR3: TGTGCCAGCAGCTTGTTCCCGGGGTACTATGGCTACACCTTC. The whole variable domain, remainder taken from reference TRBV5-6 and TRBJ1-2, is DAGVTQSPTHLIKTRGQQVTLRCSPKSGHDTVSWYQQALGQGPQFIFQYYEEEERQRGNFPDRFSGHQFPNYSSELNVNALLLGDSALYLCASSLFPGYYGYTFGSGTRLTVV.

The chain combines TRBV7-2 with TRBJ1-2; possible D gene TRBD1, 5 bases. Germline V gene data show CDR1 as SGHTA and CDR2 as FQGNSA. This CDR3 comprises 16 residues. Trimming took 0 bases from V and 4 from J, leaving 15 bases between them. Here the CDR3 reads CASSLASFPGTYGYTF. CDR3 DNA sequence: TGTGCCAGCAGCTTAGCCAGTTTCCCAGGGACCTATGGCTACACCTTC.